The present TCR beta chain was sequenced within a study of STAT5B mutations in CD4+ large granular lymphocyte leukemia. The overall study: Among healthy donors, a particular HLA allele went with more CDR3 'QG' motifs.

CDR1 is SEHNR and CDR2 is FQNEAQ in the germline V gene (reference sequence). Trimming removed 0 bases from V and 11 bases from J, with 13 bases in between. The CDR3 is 13 residues long. Using immunoSEQ multiplex PCR, the repertoire was profiled, and TCRdb retains in-frame clones only, with some absent. The repertoire holds 37,000 or so clones, with approximately 88% as singletons. General study results and limits: Patient CD4-sorted repertoires stayed more clonal than healthy ones after leukemic-clone removal.

On this clone itself: The antigen remains undetermined.

The chain combines TRBV7-9 with TRBJ1-1; no reliable D call. This TCR came from a human donor in good health. Sample: CD4+ T cells from blood buffy coats. The CDR3 nucleotides are TGTGCCAGCAGCTTAGCCCCCGGGTTGTCGGCTTTCTTT. It codes for CASSLAPGLSAFF.